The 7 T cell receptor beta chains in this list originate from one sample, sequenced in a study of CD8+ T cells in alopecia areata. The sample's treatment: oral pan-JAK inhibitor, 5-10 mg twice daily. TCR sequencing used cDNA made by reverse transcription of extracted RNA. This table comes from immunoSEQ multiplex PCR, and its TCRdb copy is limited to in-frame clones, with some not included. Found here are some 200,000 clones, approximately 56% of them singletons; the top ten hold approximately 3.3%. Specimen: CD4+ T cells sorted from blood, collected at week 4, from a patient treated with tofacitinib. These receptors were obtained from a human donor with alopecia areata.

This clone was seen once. This CDR3 reads CASNRGTEAFF. The CDR3 nucleotides are TGTGCCAGCAACCGGGGTACTGAAGCTTTCTTT. The J gene is TRBJ1-1, the V gene TRBV6-5; D is unresolved. V was clipped by 7 bases and J by 5 bases, with 8 bases between them. Germline V gene lookup returns CDR1 MNHEY and CDR2 SVGAGI. CDR3 size: 11 residues.

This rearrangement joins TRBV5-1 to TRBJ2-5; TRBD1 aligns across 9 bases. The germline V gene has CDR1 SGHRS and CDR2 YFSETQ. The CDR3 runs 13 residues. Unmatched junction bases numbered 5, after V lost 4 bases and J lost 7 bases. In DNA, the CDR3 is TGCGCCAGCAGCGCAGGACAGGGGTGGACCCAGTACTTC. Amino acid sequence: CASSAGQGWTQYF.

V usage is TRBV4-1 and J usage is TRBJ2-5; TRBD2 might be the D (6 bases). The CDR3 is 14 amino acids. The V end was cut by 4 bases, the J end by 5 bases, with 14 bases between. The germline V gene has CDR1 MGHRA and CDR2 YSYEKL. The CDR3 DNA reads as TGCGCCAGCAGCCCTCGGGACTCGGGGGAGACCCAGTACTTC. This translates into CASSPRDSGETQYF.

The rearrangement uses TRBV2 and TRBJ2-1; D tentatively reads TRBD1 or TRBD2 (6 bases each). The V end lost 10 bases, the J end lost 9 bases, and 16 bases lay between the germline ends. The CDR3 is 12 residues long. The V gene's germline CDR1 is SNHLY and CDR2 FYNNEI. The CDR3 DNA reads TGTGCCACCCAGGGGTTGGGGGGTGAGCAGTTCTTC. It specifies CATQGLGGEQFF.

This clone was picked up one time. The CDR3 sequence: CASSPRGTNYEQYF. The CDR3 DNA reads TGTGCCAGCTCACCTAGGGGGACCAACTACGAGCAGTACTTC. V and J are TRBV18 and TRBJ2-7; maybe TRBD1 (6 bases). Per the germline V gene, CDR1 is KGHSH and CDR2 is LQKENI. The CDR3 has 14 residues. With 3 bases removed from V and 3 bases from J, the gap between germline ends came to 12 bases.

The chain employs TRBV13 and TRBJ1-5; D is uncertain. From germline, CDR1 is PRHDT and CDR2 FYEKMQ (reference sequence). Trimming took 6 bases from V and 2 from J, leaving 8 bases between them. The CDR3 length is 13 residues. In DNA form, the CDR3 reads TGTGCCAGCAGTAGGGTCGGCAATCAGCCCCAGCATTTT. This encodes CASSRVGNQPQHF.

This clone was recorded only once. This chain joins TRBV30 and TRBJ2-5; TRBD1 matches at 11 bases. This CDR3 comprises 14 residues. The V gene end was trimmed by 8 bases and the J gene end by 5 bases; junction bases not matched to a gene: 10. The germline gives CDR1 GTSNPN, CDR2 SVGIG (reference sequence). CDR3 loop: CAGGSGQGAETQYF. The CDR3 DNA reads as TGTGCCGGAGGTAGCGGACAGGGGGCGGAGACCCAGTACTTC.